This entry features one T cell receptor (beta chain) sequence. This clonotype occurred many times. Its antigen target is currently unknown. The sample holds no much larger clone one base away, and base qualities are not on file. Library prep was done by 5' RACE. The data were produced on an Illumina HiSeq 2500. The second PCR ran for about 7 to 11 cycles and used a J-beta primer mix along with a sample-barcoded 5' primer. A template-switch 5' adaptor carrying 12 random nucleotides introduced a unique molecular identifier onto each TCR beta cDNA molecule. At least 2.5 million CDR3-containing paired-end reads were obtained from each sample. All of the RNA was converted into first-strand cDNA using the Mint cDNA synthesis kit, with a TRBC-specific oligonucleotide serving as the primer. After uracil-DNA glycosylase treatment, a first 18-cycle PCR used universal primers M1SS and BC2_uni_R on all cDNA. As for how the authors treated the data: Normalization of each sample was performed by random selection of 1 million high-quality reads, each carrying a distinct molecular identifier. Reads sharing molecular identifiers were discarded rather than binned into consensus sequences. MiTCR, set to a Q25 quality threshold and the strictest error-elimination algorithm, was used for CDR3 identification, clonotype clustering and error correction. A nonparametric unseen species model using Euler transformation provided a lower-bound estimate of total TCR beta diversity. TCRdb reworked the public reads: Q25 trimming with fastp, MiXCR clone assembly, productive beta chains retained. For every CDR3 protein sequence, its rows merge into one entry that carries the most common genes and DNA. It is TCRdb's table, rather than the study itself, that gives the V and J calls and clone size. The sample profile shows about 620,000 distinct CDR3 sequences; over 40% of them were found once. Jointly, the top ten make up approximately 12% of the sample.

The sample comes from a study of blood T cells in healthy people across ages (dated by TCRdb to between 2014 and 2017). Broadly, across the study: In model experiments, template switching captured roughly one uniquely barcoded TCR beta cDNA molecule for every two T cells. Donors were grouped into four age groups: young (average 16 years), middle-aged (around 39), aged (about 60) and long-lived (roughly 80). The study measured age-related changes in TCR beta repertoire diversity using deep sequencing normalized with unique cDNA molecular identifiers. For two donors (one aged 18 to 29 and one aged 80 or older), the study analyzed two additional independent replicas of 1 million unique cDNA reads from the same blood draw. To avoid experimental bias, donors of different ages were randomly spread across the sequencing lanes.

V lost 0 bases and J lost 3 bases; the stretch between them is 0 bases long. The CDR3 measures 11 amino acids from cysteine to phenylalanine. Just CDR3 DNA is preserved here, 33 bases in frame from base 1. Looking up the germline V gene yields CDR1 SGHRS and CDR2 YFSETQ. The donors were around 39 Caucasian individuals from Russia, aged roughly 6 to 90 years, who were systemically healthy. Each donor gave approximately 9.3 milliliters of peripheral blood, collected into EDTA-treated Vacutainer tubes. Ficoll-Paque density-gradient centrifugation was used to isolate PBMCs, with at least 7 million obtained per sample. Total RNA was extracted from PBMCs with Trizol reagent, with at least 5.5 micrograms obtained per sample. For every donor, flow cytometry on a PBMC aliquot measured the percentage of naive CD45RAhigh/CD27high T cells. Study-level results and caveats: Because the CMV infection status of the donors was unknown, age-related changes in expanded clonotypes may potentially have been confounded. Observed TCR beta diversity per million T cells fell roughly linearly with age, and a significant reduction was already apparent by age around 44. There was a strong correlation between observed TCR beta diversity and the percentage of naive T cells measured by flow cytometry. Compared with the aged group, more naive CD4+ T cells, fewer expanded clones and increased TCR diversity were shown by the long-lived group, suggesting age selection. Bulk unsorted PBMC profiling prevented conclusive comparison of naive and antigen-experienced compartments. Estimates of total diversity from one million sequenced T cells were regarded as lower bounds and underestimates.

The chain is made from TRBV5-1 and TRBJ2-5; the D gene cannot be named for sure. The sequenced sample was blood. The receptor was derived from a woman of 80 years or more in good health. CDR3 region: CASSLEETQYF. The DNA is as follows: TGCGCCAGCAGCTTGGAAGAGACCCAGTACTTC.